A single sample gave rise to the 14 T cell receptor beta chains below, sequenced in a study of blood T cell repertoires in COVID-19. The table came from immunoSEQ multiplex PCR; TCRdb's copy has only in-frame clones and leaves some out. This sample has a few hundred thousand clones, with roughly 90% found just once. Source material: peripheral blood. The origin of the receptors is a man in his thirties or forties with acute or convalescent COVID-19.

The chain couples TRBV7-3 to TRBJ2-7; 7 bases are shared with TRBD2. Germline V gene sequence: CDR1 SGHTA, CDR2 FQGTGA. V was clipped by 1 base and J by 5 bases; unmatched bases: 8. The CDR3 covers 15 residues. The DNA for the CDR3 is TGTGCCAGCAGCTTAAATGGCGGGAGTACGAACGAGCAGTACTTC. Protein sequence: CASSLNGGSTNEQYF.

This clone was recorded once. This chain joins TRBV28 and TRBJ1-3, with a possible D match to TRBD1 (6 bases). Germline V gene lookup returns CDR1 MDHEN and CDR2 SYDVKM. The V and J ends lost 5 bases and 4 bases respectively, with 18 bases between them. This CDR3 region has 16 residues. In DNA, the CDR3 is TGTGCCAGCAGTCCACTGGCAGGGGTGGGAGGAAACACCATATATTTT. Amino acids: CASSPLAGVGGNTIYF.

The chain has TRBV5-1 and TRBJ1-2; 9 nucleotides match TRBD1. CDR1 is SGHRS, CDR2 YFSETQ, per germline. The V segment lost 3 bases and the J segment 4 bases; nucleotides outside the gene matches: 4. This CDR3 has 14 residues. The CDR3, as DNA: TGCGCCAGCAGCTCGGGGGACAGGGTCTATGGCTACACCTTC. Translating gives CASSSGDRVYGYTF. Full variable domain (outside the CDR3, taken from reference TRBV5-1 and TRBJ1-2): KAGVTQTPRYLIKTRGQQVTLSCSPISGHRSVSWYQQTPGQGLQFLFEYFSETQRNKGNFPGRFSGRQFSNSRSEMNVSTLELGDSALYLCASSSGDRVYGYTFGSGTRLTVV.

CDR3 protein: CASSLQRGVLDTQYF. The CDR3 bases are TGTGCCAGCAGCTTGCAGCGGGGGGTCTTAGATACGCAGTATTTT. The V and J genes are TRBV5-6 and TRBJ2-3, with 9 bases matching TRBD2. This CDR3 comprises 15 residues. V trimming: 1 base; J trimming: 5 bases; junction bases outside the gene matches: 5. CDR1 and CDR2 (germline): SGHDT, YYEEEE.

A single count supports this clone. At one end the junction does not follow the germline gene, possibly because of a read error. The chain is built from TRBV28 and TRBJ1-5, with no clear D. Germline lookup yields CDR1 MDHEN and CDR2 SYDVKM. The length of the CDR3 is 17 residues. The CDR3 DNA reads as TGTGCCAGCAGCTTATTTGCCGGTTCGGGTAGCAATCAGCCCCAGCATTTT. Its protein product is CASSLFAGSGSNQPQHF.

The rearrangement links TRBV28 to TRBJ2-1, with 9 bases identical to TRBD2. Germline V gene data show CDR1 as MDHEN and CDR2 as SYDVKM. The CDR3 spans 14 residues. V was clipped by 6 bases and J by 4 bases; unmatched bases: 4. The CDR3 DNA reads TGTGCCAGCAGCGTTAGCGGGAGTTACAATGAGCAGTTCTTC. Translated, it gives CASSVSGSYNEQFF.

The chain is built from TRBV5-5 and TRBJ2-3; TRBD1 might be the D (6 bases). Germline V lookup: CDR1 SGHKS, CDR2 YYEKEE (reference sequence). The CDR3 has 16 residues. Trimming removed 5 bases at V and 2 bases at J, with 18 bases between. The CDR3 region has the DNA TGTGCCAGCAGTGTTACCCCGGACAGTTCCACAGATACGCAGTATTTT. Protein: CASSVTPDSSTDTQYF.

This chain uses TRBV7-6 with TRBJ2-7, with 9 nucleotides matching TRBD1. Unmatched junction bases numbered 7, after V lost 3 bases and J lost 4 bases. The length of the CDR3 is 15 residues. Germline V lookup: CDR1 SGHVS, CDR2 FNYEAQ. CDR3 nucleotides: TGTGCCAGCAGCTTCGGGGGACAGGGAATTTACGAGCAGTACTTC. Its protein is CASSFGGQGIYEQYF. The variable domain in full, with the rest retrieved from reference TRBV7-6 and TRBJ2-7, is GAGVSQSPRYKVTKRGQDVALRCDPISGHVSLYWYRQALGQGPEFLTYFNYEAQQDKSGLPNDRFSAERPEGSISTLTIQRTEQRDSAMYRCASSFGGQGIYEQYFGPGTRLTVT.

The rearrangement uses TRBV15 and TRBJ1-3; maybe TRBD1 (5 bases). Per the germline V gene, CDR1 is LNHNV and CDR2 is YYDKDF (reference sequence). The CDR3 contains 18 residues. Trimming removed 5 bases at V and 0 bases at J, with 20 bases between. The CDR3 sequence is CATSDLPLQDISGNTIYF. The CDR3 DNA reads TGTGCCACCAGCGACCTCCCCCTACAGGATATCTCTGGAAACACCATATATTTT. Based on the CDR3 plus reference TRBV15 and TRBJ1-3, the full variable domain is DAMVIQNPRYQVTQFGKPVTLSCSQTLNHNVMYWYQQKSSQAPKLLFHYYDKDFNNEADTPDNFQSRRPNTSFCFLDIRSPGLGDTAMYLCATSDLPLQDISGNTIYFGEGSWLTVV.

The rearrangement uses TRBV7-3 and TRBJ2-1, with 10 bases that match TRBD2. Per the germline V gene, CDR1 is SGHTA and CDR2 is FQGTGA. The CDR3 length is 16 residues. Trimming cost V 3 bases and J 7 bases; bases outside gene matches: 9. Here the CDR3 reads CASSFLSSGRGNEQFF. The CDR3 region has the DNA TGTGCCAGCAGCTTCCTTTCTAGCGGGAGAGGTAATGAGCAGTTCTTC. The variable domain in full, with the rest retrieved from reference TRBV7-3 and TRBJ2-1, is GAGVSQTPSNKVTEKGKYVELRCDPISGHTALYWYRQSLGQGPEFLIYFQGTGAADDSGLPNDRFFAVRPEGSVSTLKIQRTERGDSAVYLCASSFLSSGRGNEQFFGPGTRLTVL.

Concerning this clone: Compared with germline, one end of the junction differs, possibly owing to a read error. The V gene is TRBV9, the J gene TRBJ2-2, with 11 bases lining up with TRBD1. This CDR3 has 14 amino acids. Germline-derived CDR1 and CDR2 are SGDLS and YYNGEE. The CDR3 region is CASSGRTGGGKLFF. As DNA, the CDR3 is TGTGCCAGCAGCGGGCGGACAGGGGGCGGGAAGCTGTTTTTT.

V usage is TRBV5-1 and J usage is TRBJ2-1, with 11 bases identical to TRBD2. CDR3 size: 16 residues. The germline gives CDR1 SGHRS, CDR2 YFSETQ. V trimming: 2 bases; J trimming: 3 bases; junction bases outside the gene matches: 4. CDR3 residues: CASSFVAGGLYNEQFF. The CDR3 DNA reads as TGCGCCAGCAGCTTTGTAGCGGGAGGGCTCTACAATGAGCAGTTCTTC.

This clone was seen just once. CDR3 sequence (DNA): TGTGCCAGCTCACCGGGACTAGCGGGGAACAATGAGCAGTTCTTC. Translation gives CASSPGLAGNNEQFF. The chain carries TRBV18 and TRBJ2-1, with 13 bases identical to TRBD2. Per the germline V gene, CDR1 is KGHSH and CDR2 is LQKENI. This CDR3 has 15 residues. The V segment lost 3 bases and the J segment 5 bases; nucleotides outside the gene matches: 1.

This rearrangement joins TRBV7-9 to TRBJ2-5; TRBD2 agrees at 10 bases. From germline, CDR1 is SEHNR and CDR2 FQNEAQ (reference sequence). V lost 5 bases to trimming and J lost 5 bases; unmatched junction nucleotides: 5. The CDR3 runs 14 residues. CDR3 nucleotides: TGTGCCAGCAGCCGTCATAGCGGGGGGGAGACCCAGTACTTC. It yields the protein CASSRHSGGETQYF.